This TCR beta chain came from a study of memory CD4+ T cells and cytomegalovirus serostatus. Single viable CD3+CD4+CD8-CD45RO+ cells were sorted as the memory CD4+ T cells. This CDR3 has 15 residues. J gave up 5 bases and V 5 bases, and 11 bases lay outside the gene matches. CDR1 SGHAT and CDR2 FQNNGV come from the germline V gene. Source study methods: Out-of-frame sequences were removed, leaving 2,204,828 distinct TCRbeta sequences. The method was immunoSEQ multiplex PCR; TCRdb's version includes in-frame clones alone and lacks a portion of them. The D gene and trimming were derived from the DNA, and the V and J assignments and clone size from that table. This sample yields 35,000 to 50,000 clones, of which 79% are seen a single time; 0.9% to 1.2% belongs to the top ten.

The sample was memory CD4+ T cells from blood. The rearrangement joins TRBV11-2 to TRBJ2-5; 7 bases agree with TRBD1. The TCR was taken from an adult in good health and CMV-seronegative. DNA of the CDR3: TGTGCCAGCAGCCTCGCAGGGGGAAGGCGGGAGACCCAGTACTTC. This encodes CASSLAGGRRETQYF.